The T cell receptor beta chain described here comes from a study of response to subunit inactivated influenza vaccine listed by TCRdb under 2018. Some background on the complete study: To follow how T cells responded to a trivalent subunit inactivated influenza vaccine, the researchers relied on deep quantitative profiling of the T cell receptor repertoire. The paper as a whole reports these results and caveats: It was suggested by the authors that each seasonal influenza vaccination may recruit only a limited number of new T cells.

Only one count was recorded for this clonotype. The target of this receptor is not known. The sample holds no much larger clone one base away, and base qualities are not on file. Weak support is all one read offers. Cut back by 6 bases and 0 bases, the V and J ends lie 9 bases apart. The CDR3 sequence holds 14 residues, the cysteine and phenylalanine included. The kept DNA is CDR3 alone, 42 bases in frame from the first base. CDR1 SGHRS and CDR2 YFSETQ are derived from the germline V gene. Library preparation used RT-PCR. The instrument given in TCRdb is Illumina HiSeq 2500. Clones were called with MiXCR by TCRdb after fastp trimmed the public reads at Q25, and only in-frame beta chains were retained. Rows merge per CDR3 protein into single entries with the most common DNA and genes. The sample table lists over 650,000 distinct CDR3 sequences, around 20% of them with a count of one. Of the sample, roughly 11% falls within the top ten clones.

Sequenced material: PBMCs from blood, taken around 5 days after vaccination. This sequence originates from a man aged 50-60 years who received an inactivated influenza vaccine. Donor details come from another sample of the same person, matched by shared clones. The chain is encoded by TRBV5-1 joined to TRBJ2-2, with the identity of the D gene unclear. The DNA sequence is as follows: TGCGCCAGCAAGTTGCTACCGAACACCGGGGAGCTGTTTTTT. This gives the protein CASKLLPNTGELFF.